What follows are 24 T cell receptor beta chains derived from one specimen sequenced in a study of graft-versus-host responses after intestinal transplantation. Their antigens remain unidentified. Sequenced by immunoSEQ multiplex PCR; TCRdb stores in-frame clones only, minus some. The sample lists just under 90,000 clones, under 85% occurring once. Specimen: unstimulated CD8+ T cells sorted from spleen or lymph node cells, collected before intestinal transplant. These receptors originate from a human donor who received an intestinal transplant.

This chain uses TRBV6-1 with TRBJ1-4; D remains unclear. The CDR3 loop spans 12 amino acids. Germline CDR1 MNHNS, CDR2 SASEGT. The V and J ends lost 6 bases and 12 bases respectively, with 14 bases between them. CDR3 DNA sequence: TGTGCCAGCAGCGGATTAAACAGAGAACTGTTTTTT. Amino acids: CASSGLNRELFF.

There are a few counts of this clone. V is TRBV27 and J is TRBJ2-7; D perhaps matches TRBD2 (5 bases). Germline-derived CDR1 and CDR2 are MNHEY and SMNVEV (reference sequence). The CDR3 runs to 15 residues. Trimming left V 6 bases short and J 2 bases short, with 17 bases between. The CDR3 region is CASSTFAGQAYEQYF. In nucleotides, the CDR3 is TGTGCCAGCAGCACCTTTGCGGGCCAAGCCTACGAGCAGTACTTC.

This chain joins TRBV5-4 and TRBJ2-7; 8 nucleotides match TRBD1. J lost 4 bases, V lost 4 bases, and 4 bases had no gene match. The CDR3 spans 13 residues. Germline V gene sequence: CDR1 SGHNT, CDR2 YYREEE (reference sequence). The CDR3 protein is CASSHGQGYEQYF. DNA for the CDR3: TGTGCCAGCAGCCATGGACAGGGTTACGAGCAGTACTTC.

The chain recombines TRBV19 with TRBJ2-7, with 9 positions matching TRBD2. After removal of 5 bases from V and 0 bases from J, the junction contained 2 bases not matched to a gene. This CDR3 has 14 amino acids. Per germline, CDR1 LNHDA and CDR2 SQIVND (reference sequence). The CDR3 reads CASSSSGASYEQYF. DNA of the CDR3: TGTGCCAGTAGTTCTAGCGGGGCCTCCTACGAGCAGTACTTC.

This chain uses TRBV7-3 with TRBJ1-6; no reliable D call. The CDR3 covers 17 residues. Trimming left V 5 bases short and J 0 bases short, with 14 bases between. From germline, CDR1 is SGHTA and CDR2 FQGTGA. The CDR3 DNA follows: TGTGCCAGCAGCCCAAGGGTGGAGGGCTCCTATAATTCACCCCTCCACTTT. Protein product: CASSPRVEGSYNSPLHF.

This sequence joins TRBV4-1 and TRBJ1-1; 8 bases map to TRBD1. The V gene's germline CDR1 is MGHRA and CDR2 YSYEKL. This CDR3 comprises 15 residues. The junction had 1 base not matched to a gene; V was cut back by 0 bases and J by 1 base. The DNA of the CDR3 is TGCGCCAGCAGCCAAGATGGGACAGGGAACACTGAAGCTTTCTTT. Protein product: CASSQDGTGNTEAFF.

The genes are TRBV7-9 and TRBJ2-2, with a tentative D call TRBD1 (6 bases). CDR3 length: 17 residues. V lost 5 bases to trimming and J lost 1 base, with 17 bases between them. Germline lookup yields CDR1 SEHNR and CDR2 FQNEAQ (reference sequence). The CDR3 loop is CASSPPPGAENTGELFF. The DNA of the CDR3 is TGTGCCAGCAGCCCCCCCCCAGGGGCAGAGAACACCGGGGAGCTGTTTTTT.

The CDR3 spells CASGMTSGAQETQYF. The CDR3 DNA reads as TGTGCCAGCGGGATGACCTCAGGGGCCCAAGAGACCCAGTACTTC. This sequence joins TRBV6-5 and TRBJ2-5; possible D gene TRBD1, 6 bases. The germline V and J ends were trimmed by 8 bases and 1 base, with 17 bases remaining between them. This CDR3 is 15 amino acids long. Germline CDR1 reads MNHEY; CDR2 reads SVGAGI.

The chain combines TRBV2 with TRBJ1-6; TRBD1 aligns across 9 bases. The junction had 7 bases not matched to a gene; V was cut back by 6 bases and J by 10 bases. This CDR3 is 14 amino acids long. Germline-derived CDR1 and CDR2 are SNHLY and FYNNEI. The CDR3 bases are TGTGCCAGCAGCCCTGACAGGGGGGCATCACCCCTCCACTTT. Encoded protein: CASSPDRGASPLHF.

V usage is TRBV29-1 and J usage is TRBJ1-2; D perhaps matches TRBD1 (6 bases). The CDR3 is made up of 16 amino acids. V lost 4 bases and J 0 bases, leaving 18 bases between the germline ends. Germline loops: CDR1 SQVTM, CDR2 ANQGSEA. CDR3 residues: CSVVNQGPTSNYGYTF. CDR3 DNA sequence: TGCAGCGTTGTGAATCAGGGGCCTACTTCTAACTATGGCTACACCTTC.

This rearrangement joins TRBV5-4 to TRBJ2-3; D might be TRBD1 (6 bases). The CDR3 runs to 15 residues. From germline, CDR1 is SGHNT and CDR2 YYREEE (reference sequence). Trimming cost V 5 bases and J 1 base, with 14 bases left between them. In nucleotides, the CDR3 is TGTGCCAGCAGGCTCAGGGGTGGCGGCACAGATACGCAGTATTTT. This codes for CASRLRGGGTDTQYF.

V and J are TRBV5-6 and TRBJ2-7, with D perhaps TRBD1 (6 bases). The germline V gene has CDR1 SGHDT and CDR2 YYEEEE. V lost 1 base to trimming and J lost 2 bases, with 10 bases between them. This CDR3 has 14 residues. The DNA of the CDR3 is TGTGCCAGCAGCTTGACAGGGAAAACCTACGAGCAGTACTTC. It translates to CASSLTGKTYEQYF.

This chain uses TRBV10-2 with TRBJ2-7, with D possibly being TRBD2 (5 bases). The ends were cut back, 1 base at V and 0 bases at J, with 7 bases in the middle. Germline assignment: CDR1 WSHSY and CDR2 SAAADI. This CDR3 has 14 amino acids. The CDR3 region has the DNA TGCGCCAGCAGTGAGTTAGCGTACTCCTACGAGCAGTACTTC. Translated, it gives CASSELAYSYEQYF.

This clone was counted only a few times. The chain is built from TRBV6-1 and TRBJ2-7; the match to TRBD1 covers 9 bases. V shed 4 bases, J shed 3 bases, and the junction held 7 bases outside the gene matches. Per germline, CDR1 MNHNS and CDR2 SASEGT. CDR3 length: 15 residues. Here the CDR3 DNA reads TGTGCCAGCAGTGGCGGGACAGGGATTTTCTACGAGCAGTACTTC. Amino acids: CASSGGTGIFYEQYF.

The V call is TRBV4-1, the J call TRBJ2-7, with TRBD1 as a possible D gene (6 bases). Germline V gives CDR1 MGHRA, CDR2 YSYEKL. Trimming shortened V by 0 bases and J by 3 bases, and 9 bases separated the two germline ends. The CDR3 spans 14 residues. CDR3 in amino acids: CASSQEQGDYEQYF. CDR3 DNA sequence: TGCGCCAGCAGCCAAGAACAGGGAGACTACGAGCAGTACTTC.

The V and J genes are TRBV7-3 and TRBJ2-1; D gene uncertain. Trimming stripped 3 bases from V and 4 bases from J, with 19 bases between. CDR1 SGHTA and CDR2 FQGTGA come from the germline V gene. CDR3 length: 17 residues. In nucleotides, the CDR3 is TGTGCCAGCAGCTTGACTGCCAACCCCATGGGGTACAATGAGCAGTTCTTC. This sequence encodes CASSLTANPMGYNEQFF.

This chain connects TRBV2 to TRBJ1-4, with 11 nucleotides matching TRBD1. Germline V lookup: CDR1 SNHLY, CDR2 FYNNEI. The CDR3 has 18 residues. The trim removed 4 bases at V and 0 bases at J, leaving 7 bases unmatched. CDR3 loop: CASSGPGQGVPTNEKLFF. The CDR3 DNA is TGTGCCAGCAGTGGGCCGGGACAGGGGGTCCCAACTAATGAAAAACTGTTTTTT.

The chain is built from TRBV29-1 and TRBJ1-2, with a weak D call TRBD1 (5 bases). This CDR3 comprises 13 residues. Looked up from germline, CDR1 is SQVTM and CDR2 is ANQGSEA. V was clipped by 5 bases and J by 8 bases, with 18 bases between them. CDR3 amino acids: CSVLDNALEGYTF. DNA of the CDR3: TGCAGCGTTCTGGACAATGCCCTAGAGGGCTACACCTTC.

The chain recombines TRBV9 with TRBJ2-3, with D tentatively TRBD1 (6 bases). The CDR3 loop spans 13 amino acids. CDR1 and CDR2 from the germline V gene are SGDLS and YYNGEE. V was trimmed by 5 bases and J by 6 bases, leaving 13 bases between them. For the CDR3, the DNA is TGTGCCAGCAGTAAACAGGGTCTGGATACGCAGTATTTT. Protein sequence: CASSKQGLDTQYF. Complete variable domain (other parts from reference TRBV9 and TRBJ2-3): DSGVTQTPKHLITATGQRVTLRCSPRSGDLSVYWYQQSLDQGLQFLIQYYNGEERAKGNILERFSAQQFPDLHSELNLSSLELGDSALYFCASSKQGLDTQYFGPGTRLTVL.

The rearrangement uses TRBV4-1 and TRBJ2-7; D is possibly TRBD2 (5 bases). V was shortened by 0 bases and J by 1 base, with 10 bases between the two germline ends. The CDR3 is made up of 15 amino acids. The germline gives CDR1 MGHRA, CDR2 YSYEKL. Here the CDR3 DNA reads TGCGCCAGCAGCCAAGATGAACTAGTTTCCTACGAGCAGTACTTC. Translated: CASSQDELVSYEQYF.

The J gene is TRBJ1-1, the V gene TRBV5-5; unclear D gene. Germline-derived CDR1 and CDR2 are SGHKS and YYEKEE (reference sequence). The CDR3 covers 13 residues. Trimming removed 6 bases at V and 7 bases at J, with 16 bases between. CDR3 region: CASNFVGGDEAFF. The CDR3 DNA sequence: TGTGCCAGCAACTTTGTGGGCGGAGATGAAGCTTTCTTT.

J is TRBJ2-2 and V is TRBV6-6, with D unresolved. The CDR3 length is 11 residues. Trimming left V 1 base short and J 8 bases short, with 2 bases between. Germline V CDR1 and CDR2: MNHNY, SVGAGI (reference sequence). The DNA for the CDR3 is TGTGCCAGCAGTTACTGGGGGGAGCTGTTTTTT. Protein sequence: CASSYWGELFF.

The gene calls are TRBV28 and TRBJ1-4; 7 nucleotides match TRBD1. The V and J ends lost 5 bases and 8 bases, in that order; junction bases with no gene match: 8. The CDR3 consists of 14 residues. Germline CDR1 reads MDHEN; CDR2 reads SYDVKM. The CDR3 spells CASSQTGADEKLFF. The DNA of the CDR3 is TGTGCCAGCAGTCAAACAGGGGCAGACGAAAAACTGTTTTTT. Drawing the rest from reference TRBV28 and TRBJ1-4, the complete variable domain is DVKVTQSSRYLVKRTGEKVFLECVQDMDHENMFWYRQDPGLGLRLIYFSYDVKMKEKGDIPEGYSVSREKKERFSLILESASTNQTSMYLCASSQTGADEKLFFGSGTQLSVL.

The J gene is TRBJ1-3, the V gene TRBV7-3, with a possible D match to TRBD1 (5 bases). The ends were cut back, 2 bases at V and 3 bases at J, with 14 bases in the middle. Looked up from germline, CDR1 is SGHTA and CDR2 is FQGTGA. This CDR3 has 16 amino acids. The CDR3 nucleotides read TGTGCCAGCAGCTTAGTCGGTAGGGGAAGTGGAAACACCATATATTTT. It is translated as CASSLVGRGSGNTIYF.